This is a list of T cell receptor beta chains from one sample in a study of T cell responses to AZD1222 COVID-19 vaccine. The repertoire was sequenced with immunoSEQ multiplex PCR; TCRdb's copy has only in-frame clones and lacks some. The data hold 140,000 to 150,000 clones, with 92% observed a single time. The source material was peripheral blood, sampled on day 0 of AZD1222 vaccination. These receptors originate from an adult in good health. The CDR3 runs from the conserved cysteine through the conserved F or W. A D gene is named only where the DNA matches it firmly. The size entry is marked missing in some rows and otherwise reads once, few, many or a size class.

TRBV9	TRBJ2-2	.	once	CASSVGTGKDTGELFF	TGTGCCAGCAGCGTAGGCACAGGGAAGGACACCGGGGAGCTGTTTTTT
TRBV4-1	TRBJ2-7	.	.	CASSQDHKIYEQYF	TGCGCCAGCAGCCAAGATCACAAGATTTACGAGCAGTACTTC
TRBV19	TRBJ2-2	.	.	CASRRVRDTGELFF	TGTGCCAGCAGGCGGGTGCGGGACACCGGGGAGCTGTTTTTT
TRBV5-4	TRBJ2-5	TRBD2	.	CASTPLAGGGETQYF	TGTGCCAGCACCCCACTAGCGGGAGGCGGGGAGACCCAGTACTTC
TRBV10-3	TRBJ2-7	TRBD1	once	CAISRTGIDEQYF	TGTGCCATCAGCCGGACAGGGATCGACGAGCAGTACTTC
TRBV10-2	TRBJ2-3	TRBD2	.	CASQRHLAASTDTQYF	TGCGCCAGCCAGCGACATCTAGCGGCTAGCACAGATACGCAGTATTTT
TRBV27	TRBJ1-5	.	once	CASSLSRNQPQHF	TGTGCCAGCAGTTTATCAAGGAATCAGCCCCAGCATTTT
TRBV11-1	TRBJ1-2	.	.	CASSPKVGGYGYTF	TGTGCCAGCAGCCCTAAAGTAGGTGGTTACGGCTACACCTTC
TRBV3-1/TRBV3-2	TRBJ1-1	.	.	CASSHLQGATEAFF	TGTGCCAGCAGTCATTTACAGGGAGCCACTGAAGCTTTCTTT
TRBV3-1/TRBV3-2	TRBJ2-7	.	.	CASSPSGGQANSYEQYF	TGTGCCAGCAGCCCTTCCGGTGGGCAGGCAAACTCCTACGAGCAGTACTTC
TRBV3-1/TRBV3-2	TRBJ2-6	TRBD1	.	CASGSIFQGAIGAGANVLTF	TGTGCCAGCGGATCCATATTCCAGGGGGCGATTGGGGCTGGGGCCAACGTCCTGACTTTC
TRBV15	TRBJ2-7	.	.	CATSRDGVGREQYF	TGTGCCACCAGCAGAGATGGGGTCGGCCGAGAGCAGTACTTC
TRBV18	TRBJ2-2	TRBD1	.	CASSRNRGNGELFF	TGTGCCAGCTCCCGCAACAGGGGGAACGGGGAGCTGTTTTTT
TRBV4-2	TRBJ2-2	TRBD2	.	CASSLRTSGATGELFF	TGTGCCAGCAGCCTACGGACTAGCGGGGCCACCGGGGAGCTGTTTTTT
TRBV9	TRBJ2-1	.	.	CASSVGTPGRMDAYNEQFF	TGTGCCAGCAGCGTCGGGACTCCAGGGAGGATGGATGCCTACAATGAGCAGTTCTTC
TRBV4-1	TRBJ1-2	.	.	CASSQVLQGRGYTF	TGCGCCAGCAGCCAAGTGTTACAGGGCCGGGGCTACACCTTC
TRBV6-5	TRBJ2-5	TRBD2	.	CASRKAGAETQYF	TGTGCCAGCAGAAAAGCGGGAGCAGAGACCCAGTACTTC
TRBV20-1	TRBJ1-5	.	.	CSASFRGSNQPQHF	TGCAGTGCTAGTTTCCGGGGGAGCAATCAGCCCCAGCATTTT